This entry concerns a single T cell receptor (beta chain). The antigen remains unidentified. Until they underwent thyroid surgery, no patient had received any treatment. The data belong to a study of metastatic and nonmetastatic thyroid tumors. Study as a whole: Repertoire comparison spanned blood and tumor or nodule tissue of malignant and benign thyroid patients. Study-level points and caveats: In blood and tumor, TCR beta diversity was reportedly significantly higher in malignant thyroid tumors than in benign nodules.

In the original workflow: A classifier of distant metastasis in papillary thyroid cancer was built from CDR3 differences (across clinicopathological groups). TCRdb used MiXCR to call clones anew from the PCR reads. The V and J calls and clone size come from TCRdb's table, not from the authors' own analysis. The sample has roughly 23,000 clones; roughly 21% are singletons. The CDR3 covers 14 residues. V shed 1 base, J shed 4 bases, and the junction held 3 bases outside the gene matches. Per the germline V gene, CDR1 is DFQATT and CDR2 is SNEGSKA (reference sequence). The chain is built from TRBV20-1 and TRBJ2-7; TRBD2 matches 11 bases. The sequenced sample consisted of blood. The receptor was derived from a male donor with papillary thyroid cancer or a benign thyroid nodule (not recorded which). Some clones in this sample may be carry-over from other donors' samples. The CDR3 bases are TGCAGTGCTAGAGTTGCTAGCGGGAGGTACGAGCAGTACTTC. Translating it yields CSARVASGRYEQYF.